These 14 T cell receptor beta chains came from one sample sequenced in a study of blood T cells in healthy people across ages. Alongside a J-beta primer mix, a sample-barcoded 5' primer served in a second PCR lasting about 7 to 11 cycles. TCRdb processed the 5' RACE reads anew with MiXCR; each CDR3 protein has one entry. The sample includes approximately 1.5 million distinct CDR3 sequences, 42% of them seen just once. Sample: blood. The receptors originated from a woman younger than 30 in good health.

There are a few counts of this clonotype. The chain recombines TRBV9 with TRBJ2-6; D gene ambiguous. Germline-derived CDR1 and CDR2 are SGDLS and YYNGEE. V was clipped by 0 bases and J by 1 base, with 8 bases between them. This CDR3 has 16 residues. The CDR3 is CASSVGLISGANVLTF. Here the CDR3 DNA reads TGTGCCAGCAGCGTAGGACTGATTTCTGGGGCCAACGTCCTGACTTTC.

The chain links TRBV4-3 to TRBJ2-1, with D perhaps matching TRBD1 (5 bases). V was clipped by 3 bases and J by 6 bases, with 21 bases between them. The length of the CDR3 is 17 residues. Germline V lookup: CDR1 LGHNA, CDR2 YSLEER. CDR3 in amino acids: CASSHTGHTPFFNEQFF. The CDR3 nucleotides read TGCGCCAGCAGCCATACAGGACACACGCCGTTTTTCAATGAGCAGTTCTTC.

This clonotype has only a few counts. The chain is built from TRBV5-1 and TRBJ2-3; TRBD2 matches 7 bases. CDR3 length equals 17 residues. Germline CDR1 is SGHRS and CDR2 is YFSETQ. Trimming removed 4 bases from V and 0 bases from J; junction bases left unmatched: 11. CDR3 in DNA: TGCGCCAGCAGCGATCCTGGGCGGGAGACGAGCACAGATACGCAGTATTTT. Its translation: CASSDPGRETSTDTQYF.

The chain has TRBV25-1 and TRBJ2-1; D gene unclear. The V gene's germline CDR1 is MGHDK and CDR2 SYGVNS. The CDR3 is made up of 14 amino acids. The V and J ends lost 3 bases and 10 bases respectively, with 16 bases between them. CDR3 residues: CASSDLLWSGEQFF. CDR3 nucleotides: TGTGCCAGCAGTGATCTACTCTGGAGTGGAGAGCAGTTCTTC.

The chain combines TRBV7-9 with TRBJ2-5; D not resolved. The V end lost 5 bases, the J end lost 2 bases, and 15 bases lay between the germline ends. This CDR3 is 15 amino acids long. The germline V gene has CDR1 SEHNR and CDR2 FQNEAQ (reference sequence). CDR3 region: CASSGSGRLQETQYF. The CDR3 coding sequence is TGTGCCAGCAGCGGGTCGGGCAGATTGCAAGAGACCCAGTACTTC.

The chain links TRBV19 to TRBJ2-7; D may be TRBD1 (5 bases). The germline CDR1 and CDR2 sequences are LNHDA and SQIVND (reference sequence). V was shortened by 3 bases and J by 2 bases, with 14 bases between the two germline ends. The CDR3 is 15 residues long. As DNA, the CDR3 is TGTGCCAGTAGTATGGCGACAGCGCAAGCCTACGAGCAGTACTTC. This encodes CASSMATAQAYEQYF.

This chain uses TRBV6-2 or TRBV6-3 with TRBJ2-7; no reliable D call. The CDR3 has 14 amino acids. From germline, CDR1 is MNHEY and CDR2 SVGEGT. The V end was cut by 0 bases, the J end by 3 bases, with 9 bases between. The CDR3, as DNA: TGTGCCAGCAGTTACTCAAGGATACTCTACGAGCAGTACTTC. Its protein is CASSYSRILYEQYF.

Of note for this clonotype: Here the CDR3 omits its conserved ending phenylalanine or tryptophan, so a read error is the likely source. V and J are TRBV5-5 and TRBJ2-1; 7 bases fit TRBD2. The CDR3 is made up of 14 amino acids. Trimming took 4 bases from V and 7 from J; bases not matched to a gene: 8. The germline gives CDR1 SGHKS, CDR2 YYEKEE (reference sequence). CDR3 nucleotides: TGTGCCAGCAGCCACCGACTAGCTCAAAATGAGCAGTTCCTC. Protein product: CASSHRLAQNEQFL.

This clonotype was counted only a few times. The chain uses TRBV7-9 and TRBJ1-2; 8 bases are shared with TRBD1. The CDR3 runs to 14 residues. The ends lost 5 bases at V and 7 bases at J; junction bases unmatched: 9. Per the germline V gene, CDR1 is SEHNR and CDR2 is FQNEAQ (reference sequence). The CDR3 reads CASSATGDLSGYTF. CDR3 nucleotides: TGTGCCAGCAGCGCGACAGGGGATCTTTCTGGCTACACCTTC.

V usage is TRBV10-3 and J usage is TRBJ2-7; TRBD2 matches 7 bases. CDR1 ENHRY and CDR2 SYGVKD come from the germline V gene. The CDR3 covers 12 residues. The V segment lost 4 bases and the J segment 7 bases; nucleotides outside the gene matches: 4. CDR3 coding DNA: TGTGCCATCAGTGGGGGGGGTTGGGAGCAGTACTTC. Its protein product is CAISGGGWEQYF.

The chain combines TRBV4-1 with TRBJ2-1; the match to TRBD2 covers 11 bases. The germline CDR1 and CDR2 sequences are MGHRA and YSYEKL. V dropped 1 base and J dropped 6; count of bases not matched to a gene: 2. The CDR3 consists of 15 residues. The CDR3: CASSQVSGRVNEQFF. The DNA of the CDR3 is TGCGCCAGCAGCCAAGTTAGCGGGAGGGTCAATGAGCAGTTCTTC.

This clonotype was seen more than once but under ten times. The chain is built from TRBV12-3 or TRBV12-4 and TRBJ2-4; D tentatively fits TRBD1 or TRBD2 (5 bases each). V lost 3 bases, J lost 13 bases, and 19 bases lay in between. CDR3 length: 14 amino acids. The CDR3 loop reads CASSLRTTIGEQYF. In DNA form, the CDR3 reads TGTGCCAGCAGTTTGCGGACAACTATCGGGGAGCAGTACTTC.

This clonotype was observed a few times. The chain is built from TRBV4-1 and TRBJ2-2; possibly TRBD2 for D (5 bases). V was pared by 7 bases and J by 2 bases, with 8 bases between. CDR1 is MGHRA and CDR2 is YSYEKL in the germline V gene. This CDR3 is built from 13 residues. The CDR3 loop reads CASNRGNTGELFF. The CDR3 region has the DNA TGCGCCAGCAACCGGGGAAACACCGGGGAGCTGTTTTTT.

This chain links TRBV7-9 with TRBJ2-5; TRBD1 or TRBD2 may be the D gene (6 bases each). The J call may be wrong; the DNA end is better matched by TRBJ2-7. This CDR3 has 14 amino acids. Germline loops: CDR1 SEHNR, CDR2 FQNEAQ (reference sequence). The CDR3 DNA is TGTGCCAGCAGCTTAAGGGGGGTTGGCTACGAGCAGTACTTC. Protein product: CASSLRGVGYEQYF.